The 16 T cell receptor beta chains in this list originate from one sample, sequenced in a study of T cell responses to AZD1222 COVID-19 vaccine. Assay: immunoSEQ multiplex PCR; the TCRdb copy retains only in-frame clones and omits some. The sample holds some 130,000 clones; about 93% are singletons and the top ten take approximately 6.5%. The sample here was peripheral blood, taken 28 days after the second AZD1222 dose. Receptors were obtained from an adult who received the AZD1222 COVID-19 vaccine.

This rearrangement joins TRBV12-3 or TRBV12-4 to TRBJ1-4, with D maybe TRBD1 (5 bases). Trimming stripped 6 bases from V and 14 bases from J, with 16 bases between. CDR3 length equals 12 residues. CDR3 in amino acids: CASSRLTGGLFF. The CDR3 nucleotides are TGTGCCAGCAGCCGTCTGACGGGGGGTCTGTTTTTT.

The CDR3 DNA is TGTGCCAGCAGCTTTTCCGAAAAACTGTTTTTT. Its protein is CASSFSEKLFF. The genes are TRBV5-4 and TRBJ1-4; no reliable D call. The CDR3 runs to 11 residues. Germline V lookup: CDR1 SGHNT, CDR2 YYREEE (reference sequence). Trimming took 2 bases from V and 8 from J, leaving 4 bases between them.

This chain joins TRBV3-1 (or the pseudogene TRBV3-2) and TRBJ1-4; TRBD1 might be the D (6 bases). V was clipped by 2 bases and J by 5 bases, with 12 bases between them. The CDR3 is 15 residues long. Germline loops: CDR1 LGHDT, CDR2 YNNKEL (reference sequence). The CDR3: CASSQPDRGNEKLFF. CDR3 coding DNA: TGTGCCAGCAGCCAACCGGACAGAGGGAATGAAAAACTGTTTTTT.

The chain employs TRBV7-9 and TRBJ2-1, with no clear D. V was cut by 1 base and J by 7 bases, with 8 bases left in between. Germline loops: CDR1 SEHNR, CDR2 FQNEAQ (reference sequence). The CDR3 covers 13 residues. The CDR3 DNA reads TGTGCCAGCAGCTTAGGCAGTCCAAATGAGCAGTTCTTC. This gives the protein CASSLGSPNEQFF. Full variable domain (rest looked up from reference TRBV7-9 and TRBJ2-1): DTGVSQNPRHKITKRGQNVTFRCDPISEHNRLYWYRQTLGQGPEFLTYFQNEAQLEKSRLLSDRFSAERPKGSFSTLEIQRTEQGDSAMYLCASSLGSPNEQFFGPGTRLTVL.

The gene calls are TRBV10-3 and TRBJ1-4, with 7 bases aligning to TRBD1. This CDR3 spans 13 amino acids. Trimming at V came to 4 bases and at J to 8 bases, leaving 4 bases not matched to a gene. CDR1 is ENHRY and CDR2 is SYGVKD in the germline V gene. The CDR3 loop reads CAISASQGEKLFF. Here the CDR3 DNA reads TGTGCCATCAGTGCGTCACAGGGGGAAAAACTGTTTTTT.

The chain links TRBV5-6 to TRBJ2-1, with D perhaps given as TRBD1 or TRBD2 (6 bases each). The CDR3 is made up of 15 amino acids. Germline CDR1 and CDR2: SGHDT and YYEEEE. V lost 0 bases, J lost 7 bases, and 14 bases lay in between. The CDR3 region has the DNA TGTGCCAGCAGCTTGGCCCCTACAGGGAGGAATGAGCAGTTCTTC. Residues: CASSLAPTGRNEQFF.

The V gene is TRBV9, the J gene TRBJ2-7; a possible D gene is TRBD2 (5 bases). V was cut by 0 bases and J by 0 bases, with 7 bases left in between. This CDR3 spans 14 amino acids. The germline V gene has CDR1 SGDLS and CDR2 YYNGEE. The CDR3 nucleotides read TGTGCCAGCAGCGTAGGAGGGAGCTCCTACGAGCAGTACTTC. Translating it yields CASSVGGSSYEQYF.

The chain is built from TRBV9 and TRBJ1-3; D is unresolved. V lost 2 bases to trimming and J lost 0 bases, with 6 bases between them. This CDR3 is 14 amino acids long. The germline CDR1 and CDR2 sequences are SGDLS and YYNGEE. CDR3 in amino acids: CASSVQTSGNTIYF. The CDR3 DNA reads as TGTGCCAGCAGCGTCCAAACCTCTGGAAACACCATATATTTT.

J is TRBJ1-4 and V is TRBV29-1; D perhaps matches TRBD1 (6 bases). Germline-derived CDR1 and CDR2 are SQVTM and ANQGSEA. V was pared by 4 bases and J by 5 bases, with 8 bases between. CDR3 size: 12 residues. The CDR3 reads CSVGGGNEKLFF. Written as DNA, the CDR3 is TGCAGCGTTGGAGGGGGGAATGAAAAACTGTTTTTT.

The rearrangement joins TRBV2 to TRBJ1-2; the match to TRBD1 covers 7 bases. CDR3 size: 15 residues. Germline values: CDR1 SNHLY, CDR2 FYNNEI. Losses at the gene ends were 4 bases for V and 5 bases for J; bases not matched to a gene: 10. CDR3 DNA: TGTGCCAGCAGTGGCGGGACCAGGGGGGCTTATGGCTACACCTTC. It codes for CASSGGTRGAYGYTF. The full variable domain, in which reference TRBV2 and TRBJ1-2 provide the parts outside the CDR3, is EPEVTQTPSHQVTQMGQEVILRCVPISNHLYFYWYRQILGQKVEFLVSFYNNEISEKSEIFDDQFSVERPDGSNFTLKIRSTKLEDSAMYFCASSGGTRGAYGYTFGSGTRLTVV.

The V and J genes are TRBV3-1 (or the pseudogene TRBV3-2) and TRBJ2-5; D tentatively reads TRBD1 or TRBD2 (5 bases each). CDR3 length: 14 amino acids. The ends were cut back, 4 bases at V and 3 bases at J, with 12 bases in the middle. Germline CDR1 reads LGHDT; CDR2 reads YNNKEL (reference sequence). CDR3 in amino acids: CASSLSGAKETQYF. In DNA form, the CDR3 reads TGTGCCAGCAGCCTTTCCGGGGCTAAAGAGACCCAGTACTTC.

The chain uses TRBV7-9 and TRBJ2-7; no clear D gene. CDR1 is SEHNR and CDR2 is FQNEAQ in the germline V gene (reference sequence). This CDR3 region has 13 residues. Deletions cut 9 bases from V and 5 bases from J, with 17 bases between. CDR3: CASRPGLRDEQYF. CDR3 nucleotides: TGTGCCAGTCGCCCGGGTTTACGCGACGAGCAGTACTTC.

The CDR3 is CASKPWSGGTDTQYF. The CDR3 nucleotides read TGTGCCAGCAAGCCGTGGTCAGGGGGGACAGATACGCAGTATTTT. The chain carries TRBV2 and TRBJ2-3, with D perhaps matching TRBD1 (7 bases). CDR3 size: 15 residues. Germline V gives CDR1 SNHLY, CDR2 FYNNEI. The germline V and J ends were trimmed by 7 bases and 3 bases, with 17 bases remaining between them.

This clone was seen once. V gene TRBV7-2 combines with J gene TRBJ1-1; 7 nucleotides agree with TRBD1. The trim removed 2 bases at V and 5 bases at J, leaving 2 bases unmatched. Germline values: CDR1 SGHTA, CDR2 FQGNSA. The CDR3 covers 13 residues. The CDR3, as DNA: TGTGCCAGCAGCTTATCAGGGGGGACTGAAGCTTTCTTT. As protein: CASSLSGGTEAFF.

The chain combines TRBV7-8 with TRBJ2-7; unclear D gene. CDR3 length: 15 amino acids. Trimming removed 1 base from V and 4 bases from J, with 14 bases in between. Germline loops: CDR1 SGHVS, CDR2 FQNEAQ. The CDR3 DNA is TGTGCCAGCAGCTTAGTAGGTCAGGAGATTTACGAGCAGTACTTC. Translated: CASSLVGQEIYEQYF.

In its sample, this clone was seen once. The chain has TRBV7-9 and TRBJ1-2, with 7 bases identical to TRBD1. In germline, CDR1 is SEHNR, CDR2 FQNEAQ (reference sequence). The CDR3 has 17 residues. V dropped 5 bases and J dropped 0; count of bases not matched to a gene: 12. This CDR3 reads CASSPRDRVGTNYGYTF. The DNA for the CDR3 is TGTGCCAGCAGCCCAAGAGACAGGGTAGGAACTAACTATGGCTACACCTTC.